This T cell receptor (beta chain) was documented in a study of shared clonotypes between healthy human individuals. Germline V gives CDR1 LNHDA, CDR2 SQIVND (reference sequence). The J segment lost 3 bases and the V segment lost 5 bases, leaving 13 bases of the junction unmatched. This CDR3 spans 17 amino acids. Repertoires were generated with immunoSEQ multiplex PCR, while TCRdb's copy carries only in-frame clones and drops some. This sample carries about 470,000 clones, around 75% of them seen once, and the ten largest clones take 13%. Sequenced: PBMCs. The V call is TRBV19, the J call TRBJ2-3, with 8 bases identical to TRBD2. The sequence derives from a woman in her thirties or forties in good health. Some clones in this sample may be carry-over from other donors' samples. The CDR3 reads CASSSPGGGRITDTQYF. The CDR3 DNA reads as TGTGCCAGTAGTTCCCCCGGGGGCGGGAGGATTACAGATACGCAGTATTTT.